The 21 T cell receptor beta chains reported below all come from one sample, sequenced in a study of beta chain features in type 1 diabetes. The isolated RNA, all of it, was reverse transcribed, so expressed TCRB transcripts were what got sequenced. Only in-frame clones appear in the TCRdb table, and some are missing; sequencing was by immunoSEQ multiplex PCR. Among about 230,000 clones listed, over 8.5% were seen once. The sequencing sample was made of naive CD4+ T cells from blood. The receptors stem from a woman aged 18 to 35 in good health.

This clone was counted between two and nine times. The gene calls are TRBV7-9 and TRBJ1-1, with 8 bases fitting TRBD1. After removal of 4 bases from V and 4 bases from J, the junction contained 8 bases not matched to a gene. The CDR3 runs to 15 residues. Germline CDR1 reads SEHNR; CDR2 reads FQNEAQ (reference sequence). The CDR3: CASSWTDREGTEAFF. Written as DNA, the CDR3 is TGTGCCAGCAGCTGGACGGACAGGGAAGGCACTGAAGCTTTCTTT.

The chain couples TRBV19 to TRBJ2-3; 7 bases map to TRBD2. Germline V CDR1 and CDR2: LNHDA, SQIVND (reference sequence). The J segment lost 2 bases and the V segment lost 10 bases, leaving 6 bases of the junction unmatched. This CDR3 comprises 13 residues. The CDR3 DNA is TGTGCCACCTCGGGGGGAACCACAGATACGCAGTATTTT. It codes for CATSGGTTDTQYF.

For the CDR3, the DNA is TGTGCCAGCAGTGAGGACATCGACAAACTGTTTTTT. Translated, it gives CASSEDIDKLFF. V is TRBV6-1 and J is TRBJ1-4, with a tentative D call TRBD1 (5 bases). V was shortened by 3 bases and J by 11 bases, with 10 bases between the two germline ends. The CDR3 is 12 residues long. The germline CDR1 and CDR2 sequences are MNHNS and SASEGT.

J is TRBJ1-6 and V is TRBV2, with D possibly TRBD1 on 6 matching bases. Trimming removed 3 bases at V and 7 bases at J, with 7 bases between. The germline V gene encodes CDR1 SNHLY and CDR2 FYNNEI. This CDR3 comprises 13 residues. The CDR3 sequence is CASSEDSNSPLHF. The DNA for the CDR3 is TGTGCCAGCAGTGAGGACAGCAATTCACCCCTCCACTTT.

This clone was detected a few times. The rearrangement uses TRBV6-6 and TRBJ1-2, with 7 bases aligning to TRBD1. With 5 bases clipped from V and 4 bases from J, the junction kept 7 bases outside the gene matches. Germline values: CDR1 MNHNY, CDR2 SVGAGI (reference sequence). This CDR3 comprises 14 residues. This CDR3 reads CASSARDSAYGYTF. CDR3 nucleotides: TGTGCCAGCAGTGCTCGGGACAGCGCCTATGGCTACACCTTC.

The chain links TRBV4-1 to TRBJ1-4; 10 bases fit TRBD1. V was pared by 4 bases and J by 5 bases, with 4 bases of the junction left unmatched. The CDR3 covers 15 residues. Germline V gene sequence: CDR1 MGHRA, CDR2 YSYEKL. The DNA for the CDR3 is TGCGCCAGCAGCCCGAGACAGGGGGCGAATGAAAAACTGTTTTTT. This sequence encodes CASSPRQGANEKLFF.

This clone was detected only a few times. V gene TRBV9 combines with J gene TRBJ1-2, with D uncertain. Trimming took off 0 bases at V and 2 bases at J, with 8 bases between the two ends. CDR1 and CDR2 (germline): SGDLS, YYNGEE. This CDR3 is built from 14 residues. In nucleotides, the CDR3 is TGTGCCAGCAGCGTAGACCCAGGAAACTATGGCTACACCTTC. This codes for CASSVDPGNYGYTF.

CDR3 sequence (DNA): TGTGCCACCAGCAGGGACAGGGTGACTGAAGCTTTCTTT. It codes for CATSRDRVTEAFF. The gene calls are TRBV15 and TRBJ1-1; TRBD1 aligns across 8 bases. Germline V CDR1 and CDR2: LNHNV, YYDKDF (reference sequence). The V gene end was trimmed by 3 bases and the J gene end by 5 bases; junction bases not matched to a gene: 2. This CDR3 region has 13 residues.

V is TRBV7-9 and J is TRBJ2-7; no clear D. Trimming shortened V by 8 bases and J by 2 bases, and 13 bases separated the two germline ends. This CDR3 is built from 13 residues. Germline CDR1 and CDR2: SEHNR and FQNEAQ (reference sequence). CDR3 in amino acids: CASDTWPPYEQYF. The CDR3 nucleotides are TGTGCCAGCGATACATGGCCCCCCTACGAGCAGTACTTC.

This clone has a handful of counts. The chain employs TRBV4-1 and TRBJ2-1, with TRBD1 as a possible D gene (6 bases). CDR3 length: 16 residues. Germline V gene data show CDR1 as MGHRA and CDR2 as YSYEKL. V was trimmed by 3 bases and J by 4 bases, leaving 16 bases between them. Here the CDR3 reads CASSHRGVDRYNEQFF. In nucleotides, the CDR3 is TGCGCCAGCAGCCATCGAGGGGTCGACAGGTACAATGAGCAGTTCTTC.

The table lists this clone with a few counts. This chain links TRBV18 with TRBJ2-1; D remains ambiguous. CDR3 size: 16 residues. Trimming pared 1 base from V and 4 bases from J, leaving 14 bases between. Germline values: CDR1 KGHSH, CDR2 LQKENI. CDR3 in amino acids: CASSPRAPERYNEQFF. The CDR3 DNA follows: TGTGCCAGCTCACCACGTGCTCCAGAGAGGTACAATGAGCAGTTCTTC.

Only a few counts were recorded for this clone. V gene TRBV28 combines with J gene TRBJ2-7; tentatively, D is TRBD1 (5 bases). CDR1 is MDHEN and CDR2 is SYDVKM in the germline V gene. V lost 3 bases to trimming and J lost 3 bases, with 9 bases between them. This CDR3 comprises 13 residues. The CDR3 nucleotides are TGTGCCAGCAGTTTTTCAGGGTTCTACGAGCAGTACTTC. Residues: CASSFSGFYEQYF.

This clone showed up just a few times. The rearrangement links TRBV7-3 to TRBJ2-1; 14 bases line up with TRBD2. The CDR3 runs 16 residues. V lost 5 bases to trimming and J lost 4 bases; unmatched junction nucleotides: 4. The germline gives CDR1 SGHTA, CDR2 FQGTGA. The CDR3 sequence: CASSATSGGGYNEQFF. DNA of the CDR3: TGTGCCAGCAGCGCGACTAGCGGGGGGGGTTACAATGAGCAGTTCTTC.

This clone was observed a handful of times. The chain carries TRBV19 and TRBJ1-1; D call uncertain. There are 11 residues in the CDR3. V was pared by 7 bases and J by 2 bases, with 5 bases between. Germline V lookup: CDR1 LNHDA, CDR2 SQIVND (reference sequence). CDR3 nucleotide sequence: TGTGCCAGTACCCATAACACTGAAGCTTTCTTT. Its protein is CASTHNTEAFF.

The V and J genes are TRBV23-1 and TRBJ2-7, with 7 bases lining up with TRBD1. TRBV23-1 qualifies as an ORF whose function is uncertain. After removal of 3 bases from V and 3 bases from J, the junction contained 8 bases not matched to a gene. There are 15 residues in the CDR3. The CDR3 coding sequence is TGCGCCAGCAGTCACACCCCCAGGGACAGCTACGAGCAGTACTTC. This codes for CASSHTPRDSYEQYF.

This clone was detected only a few times. V usage is TRBV6-5 and J usage is TRBJ1-1; D remains ambiguous. The CDR3 runs to 13 residues. CDR1 MNHEY and CDR2 SVGAGI come from the germline V gene. The ends were cut back, 2 bases at V and 4 bases at J, with 8 bases in the middle. The CDR3 protein is CASSYLGPTEAFF. DNA for the CDR3: TGTGCCAGCAGTTACCTGGGCCCCACTGAAGCTTTCTTT.

This clone was seen a few times. Other DNA variants within this sample encode the same CDR3. This rearrangement joins TRBV7-9 to TRBJ1-1; D gene unclear. The CDR3 is made up of 13 amino acids. V lost 3 bases and J lost 2, with 7 bases in between. Germline CDR1 is SEHNR and CDR2 is FQNEAQ (reference sequence). The CDR3 reads CASSFDSNTEAFF. DNA for the CDR3: TGTGCCAGCAGCTTCGACTCTAACACTGAAGCTTTCTTT.

This clone was seen only a few times. V gene TRBV21-1 combines with J gene TRBJ2-7; the D call TRBD1 from the table was never checked on the DNA. TRBV21-1 is a pseudogene. The CDR3 contains 14 residues. Written as DNA, the CDR3 is TGTGCCACCTCCGCTTCACTCAGGCGCTACGAGCAGTACTTC. Translation gives CATSASLRRYEQYF.

This clone has a handful of counts. This specimen includes other DNA sequences encoding the same CDR3. The chain couples TRBV5-1 to TRBJ1-1; possibly TRBD1 for D (6 bases). The CDR3 is 14 residues long. Germline lookup yields CDR1 SGHRS and CDR2 YFSETQ. The V gene lost 2 bases and the J gene lost 0 bases, with 8 bases spanning the gap. The CDR3 sequence: CASSLQGMNTEAFF. For the CDR3, the DNA is TGCGCCAGCAGCTTACAGGGTATGAACACTGAAGCTTTCTTT.

The rearrangement joins TRBV6-1 to TRBJ2-1; 10 nucleotides match TRBD1. This CDR3 has 15 residues. V dropped 4 bases and J dropped 3; count of bases not matched to a gene: 3. Germline CDR1 MNHNS, CDR2 SASEGT. In nucleotides, the CDR3 is TGTGCCAGCAGTGCGGACAGGGGGTTCTACAATGAGCAGTTCTTC. It is translated as CASSADRGFYNEQFF.

This clone was observed a handful of times. CDR3 coding DNA: TGTGCCAGCAGCCCTAAAATGGGGGGGGCGGATGCGGACATTCAGTACTTC. This translates into CASSPKMGGADADIQYF. The V and J genes are TRBV4-2 and TRBJ2-4; a possible D gene is TRBD2 (7 bases). Germline values: CDR1 LGHNA, CDR2 YNFKEQ. Trimming cost V 4 bases and J 8 bases, with 24 bases left between them. CDR3 length: 17 amino acids.